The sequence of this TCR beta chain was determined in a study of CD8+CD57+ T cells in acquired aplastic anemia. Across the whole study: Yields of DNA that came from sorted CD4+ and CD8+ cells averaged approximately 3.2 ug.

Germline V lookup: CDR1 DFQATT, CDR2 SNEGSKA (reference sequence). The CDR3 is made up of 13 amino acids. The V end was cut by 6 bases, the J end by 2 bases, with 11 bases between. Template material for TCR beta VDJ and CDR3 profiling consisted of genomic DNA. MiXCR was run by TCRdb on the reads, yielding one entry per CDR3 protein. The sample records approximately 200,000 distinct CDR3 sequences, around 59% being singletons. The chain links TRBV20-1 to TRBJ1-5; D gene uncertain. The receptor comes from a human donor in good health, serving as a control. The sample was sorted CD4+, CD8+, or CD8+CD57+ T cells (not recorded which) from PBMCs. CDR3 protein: CSARRSGNQPQHF. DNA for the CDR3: TGCAGTGCCCGTAGGTCGGGCAATCAGCCCCAGCATTTT.